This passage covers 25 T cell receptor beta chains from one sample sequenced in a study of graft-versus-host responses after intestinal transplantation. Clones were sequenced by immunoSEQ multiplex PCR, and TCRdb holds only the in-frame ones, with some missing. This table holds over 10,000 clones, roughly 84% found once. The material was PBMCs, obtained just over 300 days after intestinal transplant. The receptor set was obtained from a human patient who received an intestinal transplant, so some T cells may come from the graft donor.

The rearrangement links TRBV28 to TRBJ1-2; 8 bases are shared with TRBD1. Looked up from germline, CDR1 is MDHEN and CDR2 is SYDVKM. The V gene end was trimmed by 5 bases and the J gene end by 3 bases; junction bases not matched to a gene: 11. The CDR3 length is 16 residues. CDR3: CASSPGQGGPHYGYTF. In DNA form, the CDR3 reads TGTGCCAGCAGTCCCGGACAGGGAGGTCCACACTATGGCTACACCTTC.

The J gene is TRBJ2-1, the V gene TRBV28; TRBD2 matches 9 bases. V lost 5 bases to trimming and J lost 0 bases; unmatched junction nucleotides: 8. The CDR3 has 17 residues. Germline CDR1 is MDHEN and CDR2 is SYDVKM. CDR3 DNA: TGTGCCAGCAGTGACACCAAGGGACTAGCCTCCTACAATGAGCAGTTCTTC. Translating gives CASSDTKGLASYNEQFF.

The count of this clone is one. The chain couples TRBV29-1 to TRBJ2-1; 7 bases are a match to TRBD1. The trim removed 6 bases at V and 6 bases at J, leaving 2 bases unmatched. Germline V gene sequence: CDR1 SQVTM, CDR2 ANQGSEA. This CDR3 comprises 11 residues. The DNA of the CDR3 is TGCAGCGTAGACAGGGTCAATGAGCAGTTCTTC. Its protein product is CSVDRVNEQFF.

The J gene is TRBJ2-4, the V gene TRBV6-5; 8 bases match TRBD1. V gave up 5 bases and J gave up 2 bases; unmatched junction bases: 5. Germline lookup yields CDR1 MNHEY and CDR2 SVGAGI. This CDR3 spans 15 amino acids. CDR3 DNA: TGTGCCAGCAGTCAGGACAGGGACCCCAAAAACATTCAGTACTTC. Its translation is CASSQDRDPKNIQYF.

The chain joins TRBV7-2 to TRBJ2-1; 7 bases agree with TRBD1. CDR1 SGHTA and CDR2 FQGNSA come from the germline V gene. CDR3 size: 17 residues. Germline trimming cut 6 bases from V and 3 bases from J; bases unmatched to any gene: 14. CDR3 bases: TGTGCCAGCAGACAGGGACAGAGTTCTTTAAACTACAATGAGCAGTTCTTC. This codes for CASRQGQSSLNYNEQFF. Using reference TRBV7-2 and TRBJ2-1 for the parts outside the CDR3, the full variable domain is GAGVSQSPSNKVTEKGKDVELRCDPISGHTALYWYRQSLGQGLEFLIYFQGNSAPDKSGLPSDRFSAERTGGSVSTLTIQRTQQEDSAVYLCASRQGQSSLNYNEQFFGPGTRLTVL.

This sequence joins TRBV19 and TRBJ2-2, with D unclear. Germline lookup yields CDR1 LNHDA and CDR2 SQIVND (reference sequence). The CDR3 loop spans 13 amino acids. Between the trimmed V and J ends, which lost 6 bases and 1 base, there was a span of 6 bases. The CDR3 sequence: CASRTENTGELFF. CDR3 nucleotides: TGTGCCAGTAGAACAGAGAACACCGGGGAGCTGTTTTTT. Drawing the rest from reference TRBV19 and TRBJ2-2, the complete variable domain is DGGITQSPKYLFRKEGQNVTLSCEQNLNHDAMYWYRQDPGQGLRLIYYSQIVNDFQKGDIAEGYSVSREKKESFPLTVTSAQKNPTAFYLCASRTENTGELFFGEGSRLTVL.

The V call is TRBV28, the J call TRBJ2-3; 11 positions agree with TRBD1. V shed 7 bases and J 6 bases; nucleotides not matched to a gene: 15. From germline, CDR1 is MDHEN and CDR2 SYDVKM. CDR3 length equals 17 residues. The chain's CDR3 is CASTNPGDRGSSDTQYF. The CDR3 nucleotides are TGTGCCAGCACCAACCCAGGGGACAGGGGGTCTTCGGATACGCAGTATTTT.

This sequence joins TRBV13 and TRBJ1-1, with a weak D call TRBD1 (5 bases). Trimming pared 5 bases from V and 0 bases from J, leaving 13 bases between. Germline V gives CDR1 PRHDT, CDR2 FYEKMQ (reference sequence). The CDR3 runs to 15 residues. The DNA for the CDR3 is TGTGCCAGCAGCATAAGGGGCTTGTTGAACACTGAAGCTTTCTTT. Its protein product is CASSIRGLLNTEAFF.

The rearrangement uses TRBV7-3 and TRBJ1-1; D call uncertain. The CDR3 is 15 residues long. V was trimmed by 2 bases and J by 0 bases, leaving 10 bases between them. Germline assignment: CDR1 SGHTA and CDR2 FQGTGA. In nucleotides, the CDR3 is TGTGCCAGCAGCTTAGGACCCAATATGAACACTGAAGCTTTCTTT. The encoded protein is CASSLGPNMNTEAFF.

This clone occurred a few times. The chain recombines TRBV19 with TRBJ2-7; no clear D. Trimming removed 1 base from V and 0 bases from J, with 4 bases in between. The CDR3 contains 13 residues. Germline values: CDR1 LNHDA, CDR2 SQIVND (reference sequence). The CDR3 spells CASSIGHSYEQYF. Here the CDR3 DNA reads TGTGCCAGTAGTATAGGACACTCCTACGAGCAGTACTTC.

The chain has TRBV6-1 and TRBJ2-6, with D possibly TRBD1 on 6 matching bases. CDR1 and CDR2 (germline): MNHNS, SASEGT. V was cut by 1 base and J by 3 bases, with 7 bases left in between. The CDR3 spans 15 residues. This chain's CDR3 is CASSEEQGGANVLTF. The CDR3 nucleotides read TGTGCCAGCAGTGAAGAACAGGGTGGGGCCAACGTCCTGACTTTC.

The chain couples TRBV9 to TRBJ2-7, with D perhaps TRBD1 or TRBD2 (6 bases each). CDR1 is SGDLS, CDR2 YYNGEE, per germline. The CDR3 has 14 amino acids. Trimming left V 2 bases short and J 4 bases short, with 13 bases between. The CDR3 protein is CASSVSGGGYEQYF. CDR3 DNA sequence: TGTGCCAGCAGCGTTAGCGGAGGGGGGTACGAGCAGTACTTC.

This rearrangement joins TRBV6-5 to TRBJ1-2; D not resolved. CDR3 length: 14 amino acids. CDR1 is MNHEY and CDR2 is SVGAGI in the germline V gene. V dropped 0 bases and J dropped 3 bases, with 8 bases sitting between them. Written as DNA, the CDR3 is TGTGCCAGCAGTTACTCCCGTAAGCACTATGGCTACACCTTC. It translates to CASSYSRKHYGYTF.

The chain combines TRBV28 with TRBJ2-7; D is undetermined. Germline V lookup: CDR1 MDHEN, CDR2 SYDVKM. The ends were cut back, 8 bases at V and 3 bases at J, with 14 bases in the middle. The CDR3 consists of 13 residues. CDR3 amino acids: CASEKRISYEQYF. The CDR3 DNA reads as TGTGCCAGCGAAAAACGGATAAGCTACGAGCAGTACTTC.

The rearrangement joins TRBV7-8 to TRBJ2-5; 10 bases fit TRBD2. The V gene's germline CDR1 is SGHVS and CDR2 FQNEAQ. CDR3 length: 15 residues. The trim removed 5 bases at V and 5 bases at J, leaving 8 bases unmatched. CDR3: CASSAQREGRETQYF. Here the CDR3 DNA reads TGTGCCAGCAGCGCCCAGCGGGAGGGCCGGGAGACCCAGTACTTC.

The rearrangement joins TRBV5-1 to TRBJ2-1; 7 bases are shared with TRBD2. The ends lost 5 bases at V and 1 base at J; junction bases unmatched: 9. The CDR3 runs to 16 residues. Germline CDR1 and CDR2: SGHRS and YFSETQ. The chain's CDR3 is CASSRSAGRSYNEQFF. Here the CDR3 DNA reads TGCGCCAGCAGTCGATCAGCGGGACGATCCTACAATGAGCAGTTCTTC.

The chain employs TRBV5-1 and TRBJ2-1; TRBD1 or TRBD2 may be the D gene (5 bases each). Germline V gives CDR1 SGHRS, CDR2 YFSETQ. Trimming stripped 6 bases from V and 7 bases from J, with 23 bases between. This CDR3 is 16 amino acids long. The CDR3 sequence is CASILGAFGLGNEQFF. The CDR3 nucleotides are TGCGCCAGCATCCTCGGGGCATTCGGACTCGGGAATGAGCAGTTCTTC.

The CDR3, as DNA: TGTGCCAGCAGCGTCCTAGCGGGAGTGGGACAGACTCGCACAGATACGCAGTATTTT. Translated: CASSVLAGVGQTRTDTQYF. The chain links TRBV9 to TRBJ2-3; 10 bases align to TRBD2. Germline V gene lookup returns CDR1 SGDLS and CDR2 YYNGEE. This CDR3 contains 19 residues. V shed 2 bases, J shed 1 base, and the junction held 13 bases outside the gene matches.

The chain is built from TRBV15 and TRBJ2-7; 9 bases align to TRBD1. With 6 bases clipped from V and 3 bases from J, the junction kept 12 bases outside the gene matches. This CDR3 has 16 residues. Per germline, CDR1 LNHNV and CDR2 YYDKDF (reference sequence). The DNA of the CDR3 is TGTGCCACCAGAAAGAGATCGGGACAGGGTCTCTACGAGCAGTACTTC. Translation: CATRKRSGQGLYEQYF.

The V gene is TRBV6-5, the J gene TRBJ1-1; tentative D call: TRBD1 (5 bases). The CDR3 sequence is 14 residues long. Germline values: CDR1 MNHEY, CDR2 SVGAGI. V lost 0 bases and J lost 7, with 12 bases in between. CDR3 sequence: CASSYSSRANEAFF. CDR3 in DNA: TGTGCCAGCAGTTACTCGTCCAGGGCCAATGAAGCTTTCTTT.

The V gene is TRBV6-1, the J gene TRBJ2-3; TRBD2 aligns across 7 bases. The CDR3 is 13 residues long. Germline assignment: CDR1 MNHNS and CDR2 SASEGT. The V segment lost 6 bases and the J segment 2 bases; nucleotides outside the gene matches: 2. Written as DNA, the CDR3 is TGTGCCAGCAGGGGGACTATCACAGATACGCAGTATTTT. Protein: CASRGTITDTQYF.

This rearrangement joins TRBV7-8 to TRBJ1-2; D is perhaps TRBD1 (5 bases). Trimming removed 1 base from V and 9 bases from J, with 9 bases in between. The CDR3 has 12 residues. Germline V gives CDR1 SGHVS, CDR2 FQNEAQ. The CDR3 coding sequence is TGTGCCAGCAGCTTAGACAGGCGGAGCTACACCTTC. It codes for CASSLDRRSYTF. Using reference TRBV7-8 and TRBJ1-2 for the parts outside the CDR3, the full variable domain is GAGVSQSPRYKVAKRGQDVALRCDPISGHVSLFWYQQALGQGPEFLTYFQNEAQLDKSGLPSDRFFAERPEGSVSTLKIQRTQQEDSAVYLCASSLDRRSYTFGSGTRLTVV.

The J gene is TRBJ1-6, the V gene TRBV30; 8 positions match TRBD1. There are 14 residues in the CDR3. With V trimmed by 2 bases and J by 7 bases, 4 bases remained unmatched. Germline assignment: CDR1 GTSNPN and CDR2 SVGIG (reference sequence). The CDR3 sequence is CAWSFGQGNSPLHF. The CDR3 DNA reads TGTGCCTGGAGTTTCGGACAGGGAAATTCACCCCTCCACTTT. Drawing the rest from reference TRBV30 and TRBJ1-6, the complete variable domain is SQTIHQWPATLVQPVGSPLSLECTVEGTSNPNLYWYRQAAGRGLQLLFYSVGIGQISSEVPQNLSASRPQDRQFILSSKKLLLSDSGFYLCAWSFGQGNSPLHFGNGTRLTVT.

The CDR3 reads CASSLGGMGEAFF. CDR3 coding DNA: TGTGCCAGCAGCTTAGGAGGGATGGGGGAAGCTTTCTTT. This chain uses TRBV7-9 with TRBJ1-1; D unresolved. In germline, CDR1 is SEHNR, CDR2 FQNEAQ (reference sequence). This CDR3 comprises 13 residues. V lost 1 base and J lost 8, with 11 bases in between.

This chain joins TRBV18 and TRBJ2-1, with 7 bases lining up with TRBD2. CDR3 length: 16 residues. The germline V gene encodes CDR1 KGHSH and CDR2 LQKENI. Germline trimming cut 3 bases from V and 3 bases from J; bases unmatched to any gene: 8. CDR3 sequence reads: CASSPALADNYNEQFF. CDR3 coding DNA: TGTGCCAGCTCACCCGCCCTAGCGGATAACTACAATGAGCAGTTCTTC.